Presented here are 31 T cell receptor beta chains from one specimen sequenced in a study of identical twins. TCRdb itself ran the 5' RACE reads through MiXCR, one entry per CDR3 protein. Of about 890,000 distinct CDR3 sequences in the sample, approximately 13% were seen once. These data were also reused for a study on yellow fever vaccine responses in identical twins.

What was sequenced was PBMCs. The receptors derive from a woman younger than 35 in good health.

The V call is TRBV12-3 or TRBV12-4, the J call TRBJ2-3; D call uncertain. Trimming stripped 6 bases from V and 3 bases from J, with 13 bases between. The CDR3 totals 14 residues. The CDR3, as DNA: TGTGCCAGCAGCCCAACCACCGGGACAGATACGCAGTATTTT. Translated, it gives CASSPTTGTDTQYF.

This clonotype was seen only once. The gene calls are TRBV15 and TRBJ2-5; 10 bases align to TRBD2. V was clipped by 4 bases and J by 0 bases; unmatched bases: 5. The CDR3 loop spans 16 amino acids. The V gene's germline CDR1 is LNHNV and CDR2 YYDKDF (reference sequence). CDR3 sequence: CATSIVAGGYQETQYF. The CDR3 DNA follows: TGTGCCACCAGCATCGTAGCGGGGGGTTACCAAGAGACCCAGTACTTC.

CDR3 nucleotides: TGCGCCAGCAGCCGGACCGGGACAGATAATTCACCCCTCCACTTT. Protein product: CASSRTGTDNSPLHF. J is TRBJ1-6 and V is TRBV5-1; 7 bases align to TRBD1. V was clipped by 4 bases and J by 5 bases; unmatched bases: 6. Germline assignment: CDR1 SGHRS and CDR2 YFSETQ. The CDR3 runs 15 residues.

This clonotype was seen a few times. The V and J genes are TRBV7-2 and TRBJ1-1; 9 bases match TRBD1. The V gene's germline CDR1 is SGHTA and CDR2 FQGNSA. This CDR3 has 15 amino acids. Trimming removed 3 bases from V and 4 bases from J; junction bases left unmatched: 6. The CDR3 loop is CASSFTGTGTTEAFF. The CDR3 DNA follows: TGTGCCAGCAGCTTTACCGGGACAGGGACCACTGAAGCTTTCTTT.

This clonotype was detected only a few times. The rearrangement links TRBV6-5 to TRBJ2-3; D unclear. CDR1 is MNHEY, CDR2 SVGAGI, per germline. CDR3 size: 14 residues. V was pared by 2 bases and J by 1 base, with 7 bases between. CDR3 DNA sequence: TGTGCCAGCAGTTACGACCGGCGCACAGATACGCAGTATTTT. Its translation: CASSYDRRTDTQYF.

The chain joins TRBV20-1 to TRBJ1-1; D is unclear. This CDR3 contains 14 residues. The V and J ends lost 5 bases and 1 base respectively, with 14 bases between them. Germline V gene lookup returns CDR1 DFQATT and CDR2 SNEGSKA (reference sequence). The CDR3 DNA is TGCAGTGCTGGCAGTCGAGTGGGGAACACTGAAGCTTTCTTT. Encoded protein: CSAGSRVGNTEAFF.

The rearrangement uses TRBV15 and TRBJ2-5, with D possibly TRBD1 on 5 matching bases. Trimming took 2 bases from V and 5 from J, leaving 12 bases between them. The CDR3 has 14 residues. Looked up from germline, CDR1 is LNHNV and CDR2 is YYDKDF (reference sequence). The CDR3 loop reads CATSRQGISETQYF. The CDR3 DNA is TGTGCCACCAGCAGACAGGGAATATCGGAGACCCAGTACTTC.

The chain couples TRBV6-1 to TRBJ2-2; the match to TRBD2 covers 10 bases. The CDR3 runs 15 residues. In germline, CDR1 is MNHNS, CDR2 SASEGT. V gave up 6 bases and J gave up 5 bases; unmatched junction bases: 6. CDR3 amino acids: CASRGSGGATGELFF. CDR3 bases: TGTGCCAGCAGGGGCAGCGGGGGGGCTACCGGGGAGCTGTTTTTT.

This chain uses TRBV5-5 with TRBJ2-2; D gene ambiguous. The germline V gene encodes CDR1 SGHKS and CDR2 YYEKEE (reference sequence). There are 17 residues in the CDR3. Trimming cost V 2 bases and J 1 base, with 15 bases left between them. The CDR3 DNA is TGTGCCAGCAGCTTTTGGCCCGGCCCCCAGAACACCGGGGAGCTGTTTTTT. Protein sequence: CASSFWPGPQNTGELFF.

There are a few counts of this clonotype. J is TRBJ2-1 and V is TRBV10-2, with D hard to call. CDR3 length: 16 residues. The germline gives CDR1 WSHSY, CDR2 SAAADI. The V end lost 0 bases, the J end lost 0 bases, and 9 bases lay between the germline ends. CDR3 region: CASSESVLASYNEQFF. DNA for the CDR3: TGCGCCAGCAGTGAGTCTGTATTAGCCTCCTACAATGAGCAGTTCTTC.

There are many counts of this clonotype. The chain carries TRBV10-3 and TRBJ1-4; D is uncertain. The CDR3 is 13 amino acids. Germline lookup yields CDR1 ENHRY and CDR2 SYGVKD. Trimming took off 3 bases at V and 7 bases at J, with 9 bases between the two ends. CDR3 coding DNA: TGTGCCATCAGTGACGGGGAGGGTGAAAAACTGTTTTTT. Amino acids: CAISDGEGEKLFF.

This clonotype was detected many times. V usage is TRBV18 and J usage is TRBJ1-1; possibly TRBD1 for D (5 bases). V lost 8 bases, J lost 1 base, and 14 bases lay in between. The CDR3 has 14 residues. Germline V gene sequence: CDR1 KGHSH, CDR2 LQKENI. The chain's CDR3 is CASSPQGGNTEAFF. CDR3 in DNA: TGTGCCAGCAGCCCTCAGGGAGGGAACACTGAAGCTTTCTTT.

This chain uses TRBV20-1 with TRBJ1-1; 8 bases agree with TRBD1. The CDR3 extends over 13 amino acids. Per the germline V gene, CDR1 is DFQATT and CDR2 is SNEGSKA (reference sequence). Unmatched junction bases numbered 7, after V lost 4 bases and J lost 6 bases. The CDR3 region is CSATDRVGSEAFF. CDR3 coding DNA: TGCAGTGCTACGGACAGGGTTGGTTCTGAAGCTTTCTTT.

In this sample, this clonotype turned up many times. This sequence joins TRBV5-5 and TRBJ1-4; a weak D match, TRBD1 (6 bases). V shed 0 bases and J shed 2 bases, with 11 bases lying between them. The germline gives CDR1 SGHKS, CDR2 YYEKEE (reference sequence). CDR3 length equals 16 residues. In DNA, the CDR3 is TGTGCCAGCAGCTTGGGGACGGGACACACTAATGAAAAACTGTTTTTT. Protein product: CASSLGTGHTNEKLFF.

This clonotype was picked up a small number of times. A read error may produce the germline difference seen at one junction end. The V call is TRBV6-1, the J call TRBJ1-5; D not certain. The CDR3 has 14 residues. Germline CDR1 and CDR2: MNHNS and SASEGT. The CDR3 coding sequence is TGTGCCAGCAGGGAAGGCTATCTAAATCAGCCCCAGCATTTT. Translated: CASREGYLNQPQHF.

This clonotype was recorded a few times. The V call is TRBV6-5, the J call TRBJ1-2, with 8 bases lining up with TRBD1. V shed 2 bases and J 8 bases; nucleotides not matched to a gene: 7. The germline gives CDR1 MNHEY, CDR2 SVGAGI. This CDR3 region has 14 residues. Here the CDR3 reads CASSYLRGRGGYTF. The DNA of the CDR3 is TGTGCCAGCAGTTACCTCAGGGGGCGCGGGGGCTACACCTTC.

In DNA form, the CDR3 reads TGTGCCAGCAGCCGCCCAGGGGGCGTGATCACCGGGGAGCTGTTTTTT. As protein: CASSRPGGVITGELFF. The chain employs TRBV7-8 and TRBJ2-2, with TRBD1 identical over 8 bases. The germline CDR1 and CDR2 sequences are SGHVS and FQNEAQ. This CDR3 region has 16 residues. Trimming cost V 5 bases and J 4 bases; bases outside gene matches: 9.

This clonotype was picked up a small number of times. The chain links TRBV6-1 to TRBJ2-4; D is uncertain. This CDR3 region has 14 residues. Germline assignment: CDR1 MNHNS and CDR2 SASEGT. V lost 6 bases, J lost 3 bases, and 12 bases lay in between. Here the CDR3 reads CASSMTPGKNIQYF. The CDR3 bases are TGTGCCAGCAGCATGACCCCGGGCAAAAACATTCAGTACTTC.

In this sample, this clonotype turned up a few times. The chain links TRBV3-1 to TRBJ2-1; 9 nucleotides agree with TRBD2. The V and J ends lost 2 bases and 2 bases, in that order; junction bases with no gene match: 7. Germline CDR1 is LGHDT and CDR2 is YNNKEL (reference sequence). The length of the CDR3 is 17 residues. CDR3 sequence (DNA): TGTGCCAGCAGCCAACTAGGCGGGGGGGCAACCTACAATGAGCAGTTCTTC. It yields the protein CASSQLGGGATYNEQFF.

The V and J genes are TRBV5-1 and TRBJ1-4, with a possible D match to TRBD1 (6 bases). Germline V lookup: CDR1 SGHRS, CDR2 YFSETQ. Trimming took off 4 bases at V and 8 bases at J, with 18 bases between the two ends. The CDR3 length is 15 residues. CDR3 amino acids: CASSPDGGGQEKLFF. CDR3 nucleotides: TGCGCCAGCAGCCCGGACGGCGGGGGGCAGGAAAAACTGTTTTTT.

The chain carries TRBV2 and TRBJ2-3, with D tentatively TRBD1 (6 bases). The ends were cut back, 7 bases at V and 2 bases at J, with 10 bases in the middle. CDR3 length: 13 residues. Per germline, CDR1 SNHLY and CDR2 FYNNEI. CDR3 DNA sequence: TGTGCCAGCAACCGGGACAACACAGATACGCAGTATTTT. It yields the protein CASNRDNTDTQYF. The variable domain in full, with the rest retrieved from reference TRBV2 and TRBJ2-3, is EPEVTQTPSHQVTQMGQEVILRCVPISNHLYFYWYRQILGQKVEFLVSFYNNEISEKSEIFDDQFSVERPDGSNFTLKIRSTKLEDSAMYFCASNRDNTDTQYFGPGTRLTVL.

The rearrangement joins TRBV3-1 to TRBJ2-3; 9 positions agree with TRBD2. From germline, CDR1 is LGHDT and CDR2 YNNKEL (reference sequence). CDR3 size: 16 residues. V lost 2 bases and J lost 2; bases outside the gene matches: 5. CDR3 amino acids: CASSQKLAGFTDTQYF. CDR3 nucleotide sequence: TGTGCCAGCAGCCAAAAGCTAGCGGGATTCACAGATACGCAGTATTTT.

This clonotype was observed a handful of times. The genes are TRBV12-5 and TRBJ2-6; D perhaps matches TRBD1 (5 bases). V lost 1 base and J 0 bases, leaving 10 bases between the germline ends. This CDR3 has 17 residues. Germline V lookup: CDR1 LGHNT, CDR2 FRNRAP. CDR3 in DNA: TGTGCTAGTGGTTTGGGGCAGGGATCCTCTGGGGCCAACGTCCTGACTTTC. Protein: CASGLGQGSSGANVLTF.

The chain uses TRBV4-1 and TRBJ2-1, with TRBD2 matching over 7 bases. This CDR3 is built from 14 residues. The germline V gene has CDR1 MGHRA and CDR2 YSYEKL. V shed 7 bases, J shed 3 bases, and the junction held 6 bases outside the gene matches. In nucleotides, the CDR3 is TGCGCCAGCACCGCTAGCGGCTACTACAATGAGCAGTTCTTC. Protein sequence: CASTASGYYNEQFF.

The chain is built from TRBV12-3 or TRBV12-4 and TRBJ1-3, with 7 bases identical to TRBD1. The CDR3 has 14 residues. Trimming cost V 4 bases and J 7 bases; bases outside gene matches: 7. The CDR3 spells CASSSGTVVNTIYF. The CDR3 nucleotides read TGTGCCAGCAGTTCCGGGACAGTTGTGAACACCATATATTTT.

CDR3 DNA: TGCAGTGCTGAGGGGTTGGGGACAGGAACCTACGAGCAGTACTTC. This encodes CSAEGLGTGTYEQYF. This chain links TRBV20-1 with TRBJ2-7; 8 positions agree with TRBD1. The CDR3 consists of 15 residues. With V trimmed by 5 bases and J by 2 bases, 11 bases remained unmatched. CDR1 is DFQATT, CDR2 SNEGSKA, per germline (reference sequence).

At least ten counts were recorded for this clonotype. The J gene is TRBJ2-1, the V gene TRBV20-1; D not certain. V lost 0 bases to trimming and J lost 0 bases, with 9 bases between them. The germline CDR1 and CDR2 sequences are DFQATT and SNEGSKA (reference sequence). The CDR3 runs 15 residues. The CDR3 sequence is CSARDPKSSYNEQFF. In DNA, the CDR3 is TGCAGTGCTAGAGATCCGAAGAGCTCCTACAATGAGCAGTTCTTC.

V gene TRBV9 combines with J gene TRBJ2-5, with TRBD1 identical over 10 bases. The CDR3 contains 18 residues. The trim removed 4 bases at V and 3 bases at J, leaving 15 bases unmatched. Germline lookup yields CDR1 SGDLS and CDR2 YYNGEE. The CDR3 region has the DNA TGTGCCAGCAGCCACGACCCTCGGGACAGGGGAGGCGAAGAGACCCAGTACTTC. This translates into CASSHDPRDRGGEETQYF.

This clonotype occurred a few times. The V and J genes are TRBV28 and TRBJ2-1, with 9 bases that match TRBD2. Per the germline V gene, CDR1 is MDHEN and CDR2 is SYDVKM. The ends lost 3 bases at V and 5 bases at J; junction bases unmatched: 11. The CDR3 consists of 17 residues. As DNA, the CDR3 is TGTGCCAGCAGTTTGGCCAAATGGGAGCGGGAGGACAATGAGCAGTTCTTC. It translates to CASSLAKWEREDNEQFF.

The chain combines TRBV14 with TRBJ2-6; tentatively, D is TRBD1 (6 bases). V lost 0 bases and J lost 19, with 19 bases in between. The CDR3 consists of 14 residues. Germline CDR1 is SGHDN and CDR2 is FVKESK. The CDR3, as DNA: TGTGCCAGCAGCCAAGATCGAGTGGGGGCTCGTCCAACTTTC. This sequence encodes CASSQDRVGARPTF.

This clonotype was seen a few times. CDR3 region: CASSSMTSGSSSYEQYF. The CDR3 DNA follows: TGTGCCAGCAGCTCAATGACTAGCGGGAGTAGTTCCTACGAGCAGTACTTC. The V and J genes are TRBV7-9 and TRBJ2-7; the match to TRBD2 covers 12 bases. Germline V gives CDR1 SEHNR, CDR2 FQNEAQ (reference sequence). The J segment lost 1 base and the V segment lost 4 bases, leaving 8 bases of the junction unmatched. The CDR3 covers 17 residues.